This T cell receptor beta chain is drawn from a study of blood T cell repertoires in COVID-19. Study details: Sites in the United States, Italy and Spain provided acute and convalescent COVID-19 samples. PBMCs, B-cell-depleted T cells, or T cells provided the cDNA or gDNA that made up the material.

This clone was seen only once. In the authors' methods: How many nucleated cells were present was estimated from reference gene primer amplification. Here immunoSEQ multiplex PCR was the method, and the copy in TCRdb shows in-frame clones only, minus some. V, J and clone size reflect that table, while D and trimming were determined from the DNA. The data show about 140,000 clones, approximately 85% seen once. The CDR3 is made up of 15 amino acids. Per the germline V gene, CDR1 is SGHNT and CDR2 is YYREEE (reference sequence). Trimming removed 4 bases from V and 0 bases from J, with 13 bases in between.

The sequence came from a man aged 50 to 60 with acute or convalescent COVID-19. This sequence joins TRBV5-4 and TRBJ1-2; a possible D gene is TRBD1 (6 bases). Sample: peripheral blood. This CDR3 reads CASSPGTQTNYGYTF. The CDR3 nucleotides are TGTGCCAGCAGCCCGGGGACACAGACTAACTATGGCTACACCTTC.